Sequencing of this T cell receptor beta chain was carried out in a study of regulatory and conventional T cells in RAG deficiency. Clones were sequenced by immunoSEQ multiplex PCR, and TCRdb holds only the in-frame ones, with some missing. Among approximately 9,000 clones, 70% to 90% were seen once, and the ten largest hold 1.3%. Blood CD4+ CD25-high CD127-low regulatory T cells supplied the genomic DNA template. These data also formed part of another study, on regulatory T cells. That source reports: Primers: 52 TRBV forward and 13 TRBJ reverse.

The receptor comes from a human donor in good health. What was sequenced was Tregs sorted from blood.

As DNA, the CDR3 is TGCGCCAGCAGCCGCCTGGGAGGGAGCAATCAGCCCCAGCATTTT. Translated, it gives CASSRLGGSNQPQHF. The V call is TRBV10-2, the J call TRBJ1-5; D unresolved. With 6 bases removed from V and 1 base from J, the gap between germline ends came to 13 bases. The CDR3 length is 15 residues. Germline assignment: CDR1 WSHSY and CDR2 SAAADI.